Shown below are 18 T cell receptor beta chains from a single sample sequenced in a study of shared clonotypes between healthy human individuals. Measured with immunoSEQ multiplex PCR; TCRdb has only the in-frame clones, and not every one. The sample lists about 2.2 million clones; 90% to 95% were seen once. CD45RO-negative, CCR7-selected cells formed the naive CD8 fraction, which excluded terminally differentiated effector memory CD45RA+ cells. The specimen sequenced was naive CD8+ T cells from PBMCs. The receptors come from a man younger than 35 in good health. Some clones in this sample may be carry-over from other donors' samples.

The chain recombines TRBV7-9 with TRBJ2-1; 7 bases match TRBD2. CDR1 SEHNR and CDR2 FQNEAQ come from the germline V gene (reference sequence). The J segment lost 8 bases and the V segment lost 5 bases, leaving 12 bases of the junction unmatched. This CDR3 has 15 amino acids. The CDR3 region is CASSPRTGGVYEQFF. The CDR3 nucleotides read TGTGCCAGCAGCCCCCGGACGGGAGGAGTCTATGAGCAGTTCTTC.

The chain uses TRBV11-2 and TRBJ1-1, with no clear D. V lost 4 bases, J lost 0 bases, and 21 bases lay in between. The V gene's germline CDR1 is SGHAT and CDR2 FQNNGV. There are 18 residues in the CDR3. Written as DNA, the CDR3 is TGTGCCAGCAGCTCATCGGGTATGAGGAGAACTCTGAACACTGAAGCTTTCTTT. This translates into CASSSSGMRRTLNTEAFF.

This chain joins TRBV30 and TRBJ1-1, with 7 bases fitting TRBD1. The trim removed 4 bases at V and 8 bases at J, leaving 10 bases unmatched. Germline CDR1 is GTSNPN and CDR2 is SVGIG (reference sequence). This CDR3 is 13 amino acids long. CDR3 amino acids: CAWTYSGTEEAFF. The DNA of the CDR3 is TGTGCCTGGACTTATTCCGGGACAGAAGAAGCTTTCTTT. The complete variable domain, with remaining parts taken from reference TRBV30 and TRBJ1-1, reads SQTIHQWPATLVQPVGSPLSLECTVEGTSNPNLYWYRQAAGRGLQLLFYSVGIGQISSEVPQNLSASRPQDRQFILSSKKLLLSDSGFYLCAWTYSGTEEAFFGQGTRLTVV.

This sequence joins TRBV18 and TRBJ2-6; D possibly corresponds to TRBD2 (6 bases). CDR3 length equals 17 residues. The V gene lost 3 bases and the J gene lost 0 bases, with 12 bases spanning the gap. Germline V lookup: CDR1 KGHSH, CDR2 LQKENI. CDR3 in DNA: TGTGCCAGCTCACCGGGACTCCCTTCCTCTGGGGCCAACGTCCTGACTTTC. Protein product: CASSPGLPSSGANVLTF.

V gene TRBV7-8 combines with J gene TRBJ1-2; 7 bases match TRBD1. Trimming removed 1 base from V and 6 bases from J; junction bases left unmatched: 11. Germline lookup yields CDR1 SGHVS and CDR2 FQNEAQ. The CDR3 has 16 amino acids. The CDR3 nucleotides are TGTGCCAGCAGCTTAGGCGCAGGGGGTTTTGTAGATGGCTACACCTTC. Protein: CASSLGAGGFVDGYTF.

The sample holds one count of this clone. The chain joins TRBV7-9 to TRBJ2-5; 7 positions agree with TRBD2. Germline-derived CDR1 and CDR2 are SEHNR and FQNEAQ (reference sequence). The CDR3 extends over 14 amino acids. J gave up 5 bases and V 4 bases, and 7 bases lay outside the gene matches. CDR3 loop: CASSSRGSGETQYF. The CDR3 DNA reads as TGTGCCAGCAGCTCCCGGGGTAGCGGGGAGACCCAGTACTTC.

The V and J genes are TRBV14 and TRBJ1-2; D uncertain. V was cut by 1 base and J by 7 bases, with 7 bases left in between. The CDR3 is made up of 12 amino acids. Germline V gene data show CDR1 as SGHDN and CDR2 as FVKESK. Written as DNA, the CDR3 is TGTGCCAGCAGCCAAGCAGTAGGTGGCTACACCTTC. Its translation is CASSQAVGGYTF.

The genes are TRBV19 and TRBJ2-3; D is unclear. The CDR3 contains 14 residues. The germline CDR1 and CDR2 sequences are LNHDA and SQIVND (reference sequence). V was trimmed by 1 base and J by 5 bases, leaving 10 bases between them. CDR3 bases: TGTGCCAGTAGTATAGTTGAGCTGGGAGATACGCAGTATTTT. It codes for CASSIVELGDTQYF.

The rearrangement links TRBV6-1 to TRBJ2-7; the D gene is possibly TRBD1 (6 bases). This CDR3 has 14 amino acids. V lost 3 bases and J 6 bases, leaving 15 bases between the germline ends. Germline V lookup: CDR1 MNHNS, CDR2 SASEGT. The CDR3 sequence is CASSDLTGWREQYF. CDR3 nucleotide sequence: TGTGCCAGCAGTGACCTAACAGGGTGGCGCGAGCAGTACTTC.

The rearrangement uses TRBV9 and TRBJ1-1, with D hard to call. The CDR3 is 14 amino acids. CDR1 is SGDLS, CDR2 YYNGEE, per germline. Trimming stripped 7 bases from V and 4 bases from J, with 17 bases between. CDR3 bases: TGTGCCAGCGGAAAGACCGACGGGAGCACTGAAGCTTTCTTT. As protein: CASGKTDGSTEAFF. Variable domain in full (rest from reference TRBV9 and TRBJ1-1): DSGVTQTPKHLITATGQRVTLRCSPRSGDLSVYWYQQSLDQGLQFLIQYYNGEERAKGNILERFSAQQFPDLHSELNLSSLELGDSALYFCASGKTDGSTEAFFGQGTRLTVV.

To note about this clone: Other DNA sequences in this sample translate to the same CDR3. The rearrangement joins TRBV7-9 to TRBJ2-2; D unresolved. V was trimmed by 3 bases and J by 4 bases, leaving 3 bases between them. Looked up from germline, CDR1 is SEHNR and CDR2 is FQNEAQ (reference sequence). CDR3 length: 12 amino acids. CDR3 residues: CASSFFTGELFF. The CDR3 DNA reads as TGTGCCAGCAGCTTTTTCACCGGGGAGCTGTTTTTT.

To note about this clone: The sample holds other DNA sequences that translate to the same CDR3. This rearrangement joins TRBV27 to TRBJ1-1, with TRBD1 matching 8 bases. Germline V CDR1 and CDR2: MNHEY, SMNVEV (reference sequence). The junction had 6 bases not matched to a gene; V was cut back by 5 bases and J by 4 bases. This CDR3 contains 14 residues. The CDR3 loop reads CASSPDRVGTEAFF. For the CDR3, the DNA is TGTGCCAGCAGTCCGGACAGGGTTGGCACTGAAGCTTTCTTT.

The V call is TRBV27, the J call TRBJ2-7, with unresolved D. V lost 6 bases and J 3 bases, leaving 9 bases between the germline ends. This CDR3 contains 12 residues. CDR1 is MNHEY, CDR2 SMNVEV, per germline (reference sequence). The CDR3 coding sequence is TGTGCCAGCAGCTCCAACCACTACGAGCAGTACTTC. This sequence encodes CASSSNHYEQYF.

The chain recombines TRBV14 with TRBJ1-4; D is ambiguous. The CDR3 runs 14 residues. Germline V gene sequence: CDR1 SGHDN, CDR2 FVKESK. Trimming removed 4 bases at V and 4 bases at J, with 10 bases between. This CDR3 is CASSPWRVNEKLFF. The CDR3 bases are TGTGCCAGCAGCCCCTGGCGTGTTAATGAAAAACTGTTTTTT.

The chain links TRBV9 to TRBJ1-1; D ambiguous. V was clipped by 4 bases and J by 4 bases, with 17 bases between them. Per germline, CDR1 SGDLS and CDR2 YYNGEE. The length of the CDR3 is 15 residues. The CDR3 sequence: CASSPSGVLGTEAFF. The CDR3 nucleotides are TGTGCCAGCAGCCCCAGTGGGGTTTTGGGCACTGAAGCTTTCTTT.

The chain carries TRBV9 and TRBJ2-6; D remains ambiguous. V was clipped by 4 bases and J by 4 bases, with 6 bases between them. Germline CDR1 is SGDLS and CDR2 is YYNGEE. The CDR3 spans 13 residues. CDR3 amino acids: CASSPGGANVLTF. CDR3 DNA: TGTGCCAGCAGCCCTGGCGGGGCCAACGTCCTGACTTTC. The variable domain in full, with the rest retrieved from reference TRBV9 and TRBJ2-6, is DSGVTQTPKHLITATGQRVTLRCSPRSGDLSVYWYQQSLDQGLQFLIQYYNGEERAKGNILERFSAQQFPDLHSELNLSSLELGDSALYFCASSPGGANVLTFGAGSRLTVL.

DNA of the CDR3: TGTGCCAGCAGCCCTATTAGCACAGATACGCAGTATTTT. It codes for CASSPISTDTQYF. The V call is TRBV7-3, the J call TRBJ2-3, with D unresolved. Germline V gene sequence: CDR1 SGHTA, CDR2 FQGTGA. The ends were cut back, 5 bases at V and 0 bases at J, with 6 bases in the middle. There are 13 residues in the CDR3.

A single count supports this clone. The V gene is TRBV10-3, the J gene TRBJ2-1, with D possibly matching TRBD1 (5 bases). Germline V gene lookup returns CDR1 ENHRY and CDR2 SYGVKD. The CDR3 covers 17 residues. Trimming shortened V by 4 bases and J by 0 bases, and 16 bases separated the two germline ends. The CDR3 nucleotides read TGTGCCATCAGTGTAGGGGCGGTTGACGGCTCCTACAATGAGCAGTTCTTC. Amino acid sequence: CAISVGAVDGSYNEQFF.